These 24 T cell receptor beta chains were sequenced from one sample in a study of blood T cell repertoires in COVID-19. Method: immunoSEQ multiplex PCR; TCRdb's copy keeps in-frame clones and lacks some. The data contain over 90,000 clones, roughly 92% of them singletons. The material sequenced was peripheral blood. Receptor source: a woman in her fifties or sixties with COVID-19, enrolled during active disease.

In this sample, this clone turned up a few times. The genes are TRBV11-3 and TRBJ1-3, with D perhaps matching TRBD1 (5 bases). The CDR3 runs to 16 residues. Germline CDR1 SGHNT, CDR2 YENEEA. V lost 4 bases to trimming and J lost 2 bases, with 15 bases between them. The CDR3 loop is CASSSSPGVAGNTIYF. DNA for the CDR3: TGTGCCAGCAGCTCCTCCCCGGGGGTAGCTGGAAACACCATATATTTT.

In this sample, this clone turned up a few times. The chain employs TRBV5-6 and TRBJ1-1; no clear D. This CDR3 has 13 residues. Germline CDR1 and CDR2: SGHDT and YYEEEE. The V end lost 4 bases, the J end lost 6 bases, and 13 bases lay between the germline ends. CDR3 bases: TGTGCCAGCAGCGGAAAATTCGGGGCTGAAGCTTTCTTT. Its translation: CASSGKFGAEAFF. Full variable domain (rest looked up from reference TRBV5-6 and TRBJ1-1): DAGVTQSPTHLIKTRGQQVTLRCSPKSGHDTVSWYQQALGQGPQFIFQYYEEEERQRGNFPDRFSGHQFPNYSSELNVNALLLGDSALYLCASSGKFGAEAFFGQGTRLTVV.

This chain uses TRBV12-3 or TRBV12-4 with TRBJ1-1; 7 bases are a match to TRBD1. This CDR3 has 13 residues. Losses at the gene ends were 7 bases for V and 5 bases for J; bases not matched to a gene: 7. The CDR3 sequence is CASTFTGVTEAFF. The CDR3 nucleotides are TGTGCCAGCACCTTCACAGGGGTGACTGAAGCTTTCTTT.

CDR3 residues: CASSAGGGARDGYTF. In DNA form, the CDR3 reads TGTGCCAGCAGTGCCGGTGGGGGGGCGCGAGATGGCTACACCTTC. This chain links TRBV25-1 with TRBJ1-2; tentatively, D is TRBD1 (6 bases). The V gene's germline CDR1 is MGHDK and CDR2 SYGVNS. Trimming pared 4 bases from V and 6 bases from J, leaving 18 bases between. The CDR3 loop spans 15 amino acids.

This chain links TRBV19 with TRBJ2-2; TRBD2 matches at 13 bases. The V and J ends lost 6 bases and 0 bases, in that order; junction bases with no gene match: 7. CDR1 is LNHDA, CDR2 SQIVND, per germline (reference sequence). The CDR3 sequence is 18 residues long. The chain's CDR3 is CASRIGTSGVANTGELFF. For the CDR3, the DNA is TGTGCCAGTAGAATCGGGACTAGCGGGGTCGCGAACACCGGGGAGCTGTTTTTT. Variable domain in full (rest from reference TRBV19 and TRBJ2-2): DGGITQSPKYLFRKEGQNVTLSCEQNLNHDAMYWYRQDPGQGLRLIYYSQIVNDFQKGDIAEGYSVSREKKESFPLTVTSAQKNPTAFYLCASRIGTSGVANTGELFFGEGSRLTVL.

The chain is built from TRBV2 and TRBJ2-1, with D perhaps matching TRBD2 (5 bases). Trimming shortened V by 6 bases and J by 0 bases, and 6 bases separated the two germline ends. This CDR3 spans 13 amino acids. Germline assignment: CDR1 SNHLY and CDR2 FYNNEI. The CDR3: CASSLASYNEQFF. CDR3 DNA sequence: TGTGCCAGCAGCCTAGCCTCCTACAATGAGCAGTTCTTC.

The chain carries TRBV19 and TRBJ2-1, with TRBD1 matching 7 bases. Unmatched junction bases numbered 8, after V lost 1 base and J lost 8 bases. This CDR3 spans 15 amino acids. Germline CDR1 LNHDA, CDR2 SQIVND (reference sequence). CDR3 DNA sequence: TGTGCCAGTAGTATAGGAAGCAGGGGGATCGATGAGCAGTTCTTC. Translation: CASSIGSRGIDEQFF.

This chain links TRBV5-1 with TRBJ1-2; 10 bases fit TRBD1. V shed 4 bases, J shed 7 bases, and the junction held 13 bases outside the gene matches. The CDR3 extends over 16 amino acids. CDR1 and CDR2 (germline): SGHRS, YFSETQ. In DNA, the CDR3 is TGCGCCAGCAGCGTCCAACAGACAGGGGGCGGTCTTGGCTACACCTTC. Translated: CASSVQQTGGGLGYTF.

This chain connects TRBV6-6 to TRBJ2-7; tentatively, D is TRBD2 (6 bases). Trimming removed 4 bases at V and 5 bases at J, with 15 bases between. Per the germline V gene, CDR1 is MNHNY and CDR2 is SVGAGI (reference sequence). The CDR3 spans 14 residues. Written as DNA, the CDR3 is TGTGCCAGCAGTTTCTCGCGGGGCCGGGACGAGCAGTACTTC. Amino acids: CASSFSRGRDEQYF.

The V gene is TRBV19, the J gene TRBJ2-6, with D perhaps TRBD2 (5 bases). In germline, CDR1 is LNHDA, CDR2 SQIVND (reference sequence). The CDR3 has 18 residues. Trimming cost V 5 bases and J 5 bases, with 22 bases left between them. The CDR3 loop reads CASSARLDALAWANVLTF. The CDR3 DNA is TGTGCCAGTAGTGCTCGTCTCGACGCGCTAGCCTGGGCCAACGTCCTGACTTTC.

This clone was found a few times. This chain joins TRBV27 and TRBJ1-1; TRBD1 is a possible D gene (5 bases). Trimming cost V 2 bases and J 0 bases, with 19 bases left between them. The CDR3 loop spans 18 amino acids. CDR1 and CDR2 from the germline V gene are MNHEY and SMNVEV (reference sequence). CDR3 sequence: CASSLTSGAYRMNTEAFF. The DNA of the CDR3 is TGTGCCAGCAGTTTAACGAGTGGGGCCTACCGGATGAACACTGAAGCTTTCTTT.

The chain uses TRBV27 and TRBJ1-5; D might be TRBD1 (6 bases). Trimming removed 2 bases at V and 6 bases at J, with 14 bases between. Germline-derived CDR1 and CDR2 are MNHEY and SMNVEV (reference sequence). The CDR3 covers 15 residues. The CDR3 DNA reads TGTGCCAGCAGTTTAGCGGGGGCGCTGGCTCAGCCCCAGCATTTT. Amino acid sequence: CASSLAGALAQPQHF.

The genes are TRBV6-5 and TRBJ2-1, with D unresolved. Looked up from germline, CDR1 is MNHEY and CDR2 is SVGAGI. Trimming cost V 2 bases and J 3 bases, with 11 bases left between them. This CDR3 is 15 amino acids long. CDR3 amino acids: CASSYKVTIYNEQFF. The CDR3 DNA is TGTGCCAGCAGTTACAAAGTTACTATCTACAATGAGCAGTTCTTC.

V is TRBV10-1 and J is TRBJ1-1, with 9 bases aligning to TRBD1. Unmatched junction bases numbered 9, after V lost 2 bases and J lost 11 bases. The germline V gene encodes CDR1 WNHNN and CDR2 SYGVQD (reference sequence). CDR3 length: 14 amino acids. The CDR3 reads CASSETRTGTGAFF. CDR3 nucleotides: TGCGCCAGCAGTGAGACCCGCACCGGGACAGGGGCTTTCTTT.

A word on this clone: This CDR3 is also generated by other DNA sequences in the sample. The CDR3 DNA reads TGTGCCACCAGTGATCTATCAGGGGATCAGCCCCAGCATTTT. It translates to CATSDLSGDQPQHF. This chain joins TRBV24-1 and TRBJ1-5, with D perhaps matching TRBD1 (6 bases). V shed 3 bases and J shed 5 bases, with 10 bases lying between them. Looked up from germline, CDR1 is KGHDR and CDR2 is SFDVKD. The CDR3 runs 14 residues.

This chain connects TRBV4-1 to TRBJ2-1; 8 bases agree with TRBD2. The CDR3 contains 15 residues. CDR1 and CDR2 (germline): MGHRA, YSYEKL. V shed 2 bases and J 8 bases; nucleotides not matched to a gene: 8. DNA for the CDR3: TGCGCCAGCAGCCAACCGGGACTAGTAGTGCATGAGCAGTTCTTC. Translating it yields CASSQPGLVVHEQFF.

J is TRBJ2-3 and V is TRBV9, with a possible D match to TRBD2 (5 bases). Germline-derived CDR1 and CDR2 are SGDLS and YYNGEE. The V and J ends lost 1 base and 2 bases respectively, with 11 bases between them. This CDR3 region has 15 residues. The CDR3 here is CASSVSPGTTDTQYF. The CDR3 region has the DNA TGTGCCAGCAGCGTATCCCCGGGAACCACAGATACGCAGTATTTT.

This chain links TRBV11-1 with TRBJ2-1; TRBD2 aligns across 7 bases. Losses at the gene ends were 2 bases for V and 9 bases for J; bases not matched to a gene: 7. This CDR3 comprises 14 residues. Looked up from germline, CDR1 is SGHAT and CDR2 is FQDESV (reference sequence). The CDR3 coding sequence is TGTGCCAGCAGCTTAAACGCAGGCGGGGGTGAGCAGTTCTTC. It specifies CASSLNAGGGEQFF.

The chain combines TRBV3-1 (or the pseudogene TRBV3-2) with TRBJ1-4; 7 nucleotides agree with TRBD1. The CDR3 has 15 residues. From germline, CDR1 is LGHDT and CDR2 YNNKEL (reference sequence). The junction had 8 bases not matched to a gene; V was cut back by 0 bases and J by 10 bases. This chain's CDR3 is CASSQERLGGGKLFF. CDR3 sequence (DNA): TGTGCCAGCAGCCAAGAGCGTCTAGGGGGCGGAAAACTGTTTTTT.

This chain links TRBV7-9 with TRBJ2-3, with 7 bases fitting TRBD2. The germline V gene encodes CDR1 SEHNR and CDR2 FQNEAQ (reference sequence). J lost 1 base, V lost 3 bases, and 1 base had no gene match. This CDR3 has 14 amino acids. The CDR3: CASSLAGGTDTQYF. In DNA, the CDR3 is TGTGCCAGCAGCTTGGCGGGAGGCACAGATACGCAGTATTTT.

The chain has TRBV6-1 and TRBJ2-7; D is unresolved. The CDR3 spans 11 residues. The V end lost 2 bases, the J end lost 4 bases, and 3 bases lay between the germline ends. CDR1 MNHNS and CDR2 SASEGT come from the germline V gene. Here the CDR3 DNA reads TGTGCCAGCAGTGAACGGTACGAGCAGTACGTC. Translated: CASSERYEQYV.

This clone was counted a single time. The chain joins TRBV5-8 to TRBJ1-1, with 7 bases identical to TRBD1. With V trimmed by 0 bases and J by 5 bases, 4 bases remained unmatched. The germline CDR1 and CDR2 sequences are SGHTS and YDEGEE. This CDR3 is 14 amino acids long. The CDR3 DNA reads as TGTGCCAGCAGCTTGGAAGGGGGCCAAACTGAAGCTTTCTTT. Its protein is CASSLEGGQTEAFF.

The rearrangement joins TRBV15 to TRBJ1-5; a possible D gene is TRBD1 (6 bases). This CDR3 comprises 14 residues. Germline CDR1 LNHNV, CDR2 YYDKDF (reference sequence). Trimming removed 0 bases from V and 5 bases from J, with 8 bases in between. The CDR3 nucleotides are TGTGCCACCAGCAGAGATGGACAGCATCAGCCCCAGCATTTT. Its translation: CATSRDGQHQPQHF.

This clone was observed a single time. The rearrangement links TRBV28 to TRBJ1-2; a possible D gene is TRBD1 (5 bases). CDR3 length: 13 residues. Between the trimmed V and J ends, which lost 3 bases and 7 bases, there was a span of 12 bases. The germline V gene encodes CDR1 MDHEN and CDR2 SYDVKM. Here the CDR3 DNA reads TGTGCCAGCAGTTTTGGGCAGGGCCGTGGCTACACCTTC. Amino acid sequence: CASSFGQGRGYTF.